These T cell receptor beta chains were read from a single sample in a study of T-cell reconstitution after alpha-beta-depleted transplantation in children. TCRdb independently ran MiXCR on the PCR reads; one entry per CDR3 protein. The table lists 540,000 or so distinct CDR3 sequences, more than 20% of them singletons. The source was PBMCs, mostly from graft donor cells, collected 360 days after TCRalphabeta/CD19-depleted stem cell transplant. These receptors were taken from a boy under two years old who had a stem cell transplant for acute myeloid leukemia, so the T cells may come from the graft donor. The CDR3 runs from the conserved cysteine through the conserved F or W. A D gene is named only where the DNA matches it firmly. Only some rows state a clone size, as once, few, many or a class for expanded clones.

v_call	j_call	d_call	clone_size	cdr3_aa	cdr3_nt
TRBV25-1	TRBJ2-1	.	.	CASSDLRGFHNEQFF	TGTGCCAGCAGTGACCTTCGGGGTTTCCACAATGAGCAGTTCTTC
TRBV20-1	TRBJ2-3	.	few	CSAPGRGLWDTQYF	TGCAGTGCCCCTGGGAGGGGGCTATGGGATACGCAGTATTTT
TRBV6-5	TRBJ1-1	.	.	CASSYHGKAFF	TGTGCCAGCAGTTACCACGGGAAAGCTTTCTTT
TRBV6-5	TRBJ1-1	.	few	CASSSLANTEAFF	TGTGCCAGCAGTTCCTTAGCAAACACTGAAGCTTTCTTT
TRBV4-1	TRBJ1-3	.	.	CASSQEGAYRGNTIYF	TGCGCCAGCAGCCAAGAAGGGGCCTACCGTGGAAACACCATATATTTT
TRBV27	TRBJ1-2	TRBD1	few	CASGRTGEGYGYTF	TGTGCCAGCGGGAGGACAGGGGAAGGCTATGGCTACACCTTC
TRBV29-1	TRBJ2-1	TRBD2	many	CSVDPGGPWEQFF	TGCAGCGTTGACCCGGGGGGGCCCTGGGAGCAGTTCTTC
TRBV15	TRBJ1-5	TRBD1	.	CATSRVWDRGSQPQHF	TGTGCCACCAGCAGAGTGTGGGACAGGGGGTCTCAGCCCCAGCATTTT
TRBV7-9	TRBJ2-7	.	.	CASSRELGAYEQYF	TGTGCCAGCAGCAGGGAACTAGGGGCCTACGAGCAGTACTTC
TRBV6-5	TRBJ1-2	.	.	CASSYSKAGDGYTF	TGTGCCAGCAGTTACTCGAAGGCAGGGGATGGCTACACCTTC
TRBV29-1	TRBJ2-2	.	.	CSVRTMNTGELFF	TGCAGCGTTCGAACCATGAACACCGGGGAGCTGTTTTTT
TRBV5-1	TRBJ1-1	.	many	CASSLKGVNTEAFF	TGCGCCAGCAGCTTGAAAGGGGTGAACACTGAAGCTTTCTTT
TRBV4-3	TRBJ2-7	.	once	CASSHSGGPGYEQYF	TGCGCCAGCAGCCATTCCGGGGGTCCCGGTTACGAGCAGTACTTC
TRBV7-9	TRBJ2-1	TRBD2	.	CAGGRGDPDNEQFF	TGTGCCGGAGGACGGGGGGACCCGGACAATGAGCAGTTCTTC
TRBV29-1	TRBJ2-3	.	many	CSVGVQGSTDTQYF	TGCAGCGTTGGGGTGCAGGGGAGCACAGATACGCAGTATTTT
TRBV5-5	TRBJ2-7	.	.	CASSLRAGNSYEQYF	TGTGCCAGCAGCTTGAGGGCAGGGAACTCCTACGAGCAGTACTTC
TRBV20-1	TRBJ2-7	.	few	CSANNRAKGGILGYEQYF	TGCAGTGCCAACAACCGGGCCAAGGGGGGTATTCTTGGCTACGAGCAGTACTTC
TRBV20-1	TRBJ2-7	.	.	CSATKDLGSYEQYF	TGCAGTGCTACCAAGGACCTTGGCTCCTACGAGCAGTACTTC
TRBV20-1	TRBJ2-7	.	few	CSARGGPTWGYEQYF	TGCAGTGCTAGAGGCGGACCAACTTGGGGCTACGAGCAGTACTTC
TRBV5-1	TRBJ2-5	.	many	CASSFRPYQETQYF	TGCGCCAGCAGCTTTCGGCCGTACCAAGAGACCCAGTACTTC
TRBV9	TRBJ2-7	TRBD1	.	CASSVADRGHEQYF	TGTGCCAGCAGCGTAGCGGACAGGGGGCACGAGCAGTACTTC
TRBV6-5	TRBJ1-3	.	many	CASSYGTTGNTIYF	TGTGCCAGCAGTTACGGTACAACTGGAAACACCATATATTTT
TRBV20-1	TRBJ1-2	TRBD1	few	CSARDRDREIYGYTF	TGCAGTGCTAGAGATCGGGACAGAGAGATCTATGGCTACACCTTC
TRBV4-3	TRBJ2-1	.	few	CASSQDNHNFEQFF	TGCGCCAGCAGCCAAGATAACCACAATTTTGAGCAGTTCTTC
TRBV20-1	TRBJ1-1	.	many	CSARERSNTEAFF	TGCAGTGCTAGAGAAAGGTCGAACACTGAAGCTTTCTTT
TRBV20-1	TRBJ2-3	.	few	CSARDDYRTDTQYF	TGCAGTGCTAGAGATGACTACCGCACAGATACGCAGTATTTT
TRBV5-1	TRBJ2-5	.	few	CASSYGALQETQYF	TGCGCCAGCAGCTACGGGGCTCTCCAAGAGACCCAGTACTTC
TRBV20-1	TRBJ2-5	TRBD2	few	CSAVSGGLETQYF	TGCAGTGCTGTTAGCGGGGGGCTTGAGACCCAGTACTTC
TRBV6-1	TRBJ1-5	.	.	CASLGYRSNQPQHF	TGTGCCAGCCTAGGTTACAGGTCCAATCAGCCCCAGCATTTT
TRBV15	TRBJ2-2	TRBD1	.	CATSRDEQGARTGELFF	TGTGCCACCAGCAGAGATGAACAGGGGGCTCGCACCGGGGAGCTGTTTTTT
TRBV5-1	TRBJ2-5	TRBD1	.	CASSSKDRGEETQYF	TGCGCCAGCAGCTCCAAGGACAGGGGTGAGGAGACCCAGTACTTC
TRBV20-1	TRBJ2-3	.	many	CSARAGVTDTQYF	TGCAGTGCTAGGGCAGGGGTCACAGATACGCAGTATTTT
TRBV7-2	TRBJ2-2	.	few	CASSSDRSGELFF	TGTGCCAGCAGCTCAGACAGATCCGGGGAGCTGTTTTTT
TRBV20-1	TRBJ2-3	TRBD2	.	CSAQRLALTDTQYF	TGCAGTGCTCAAAGACTAGCCCTCACAGATACGCAGTATTTT
TRBV11-2	TRBJ2-7	TRBD1	many	CASSLGQVRDYEQYF	TGTGCCAGCAGCCTAGGACAGGTGAGGGACTACGAGCAGTACTTC
TRBV20-1	TRBJ2-1	.	many	CSARDLGAVDYNEQFF	TGCAGTGCTAGAGATCTGGGAGCAGTGGACTACAATGAGCAGTTCTTC
TRBV20-1	TRBJ2-1	.	.	CSASLLTVSYNEQFF	TGCAGTGCTAGCCTATTGACAGTTTCGTACAATGAGCAGTTCTTC
TRBV9	TRBJ2-1	TRBD2	.	CASSAPPGGSYNEQFF	TGTGCCAGCAGCGCCCCCCCGGGGGGCTCCTACAATGAGCAGTTCTTC
TRBV7-2	TRBJ2-3	TRBD1	few	CASSLAGGRLSTDTQYF	TGTGCCAGCAGCTTAGCAGGGGGCCGACTTAGCACAGATACGCAGTATTTT
TRBV6-2/TRBV6-3	TRBJ2-7	.	many	CASIFSDRPSYEQYF	TGTGCCAGCATTTTCTCAGACCGACCCTCCTACGAGCAGTACTTC
TRBV7-2	TRBJ2-2	TRBD2	.	CASSLVSGVTGELFF	TGTGCCAGCAGCTTAGTTAGCGGGGTAACCGGGGAGCTGTTTTTT
TRBV27	TRBJ2-2	.	.	CANPPAGELFF	TGTGCCAACCCCCCAGCCGGGGAGCTGTTTTTT
TRBV5-1	TRBJ2-1	TRBD2	many	CASSFSGGAENEQFF	TGCGCCAGCAGCTTCAGCGGGGGGGCGGAGAATGAGCAGTTCTTC
TRBV6-1	TRBJ2-5	.	once	CASKELGAGAETQYF	TGTGCCAGCAAGGAACTAGGGGCTGGGGCAGAGACCCAGTACTTC
TRBV28	TRBJ2-3	.	many	CASSSGTSLSDTQYF	TGTGCCAGCAGTTCCGGGACATCCCTGTCAGATACGCAGTATTTT
TRBV19	TRBJ1-2	TRBD1	.	CASTRTGPNYGYTF	TGTGCCAGTACTCGGACAGGGCCTAACTATGGCTACACCTTC
TRBV6-6	TRBJ2-7	.	many	CASSHMDSYEQYF	TGTGCCAGCAGTCATATGGACAGCTACGAGCAGTACTTC
TRBV6-1	TRBJ1-2	.	.	CASTRSPGRTLIHYGYTF	TGTGCCAGCACCCGATCACCGGGCCGCACCCTCATACACTATGGCTACACCTTC
TRBV11-2	TRBJ1-3	.	.	CASSLDYGRHSGNTIYF	TGTGCCAGCAGCTTAGATTATGGTCGGCACTCCGGAAACACCATATATTTT
TRBV20-1	TRBJ2-5	.	few	CSAKYSWLMETQYF	TGCAGTGCTAAATACTCCTGGCTTATGGAGACCCAGTACTTC
TRBV13	TRBJ2-1	.	.	CASSLRRRPENEQFF	TGTGCCAGCAGCCTCCGCAGACGCCCGGAGAATGAGCAGTTCTTC
TRBV12-3/TRBV12-4	TRBJ1-1	.	few	CASRRATGTEAFF	TGTGCCAGCAGAAGGGCCACGGGGACTGAAGCTTTCTTT
TRBV10-3	TRBJ2-5	TRBD2	few	CAISREGESTQYF	TGTGCCATCAGTCGGGAGGGGGAAAGTACCCAGTACTTC
TRBV12-3/TRBV12-4	TRBJ2-5	.	.	CASGYREETQYF	TGTGCCAGCGGATACCGGGAAGAGACCCAGTACTTC
TRBV25-1	TRBJ2-3	.	.	CASSVQGGGSTDTQYF	TGTGCCAGCAGTGTACAGGGCGGCGGAAGCACAGATACGCAGTATTTT
TRBV20-1	TRBJ1-2	.	.	CSARDGGTYGYTF	TGCAGTGCGAGAGACGGGGGGACCTATGGCTACACCTTC
TRBV29-1	TRBJ2-7	TRBD1	few	CSVALGQDPYEQYF	TGCAGCGTCGCCCTCGGACAGGATCCCTACGAGCAGTACTTC